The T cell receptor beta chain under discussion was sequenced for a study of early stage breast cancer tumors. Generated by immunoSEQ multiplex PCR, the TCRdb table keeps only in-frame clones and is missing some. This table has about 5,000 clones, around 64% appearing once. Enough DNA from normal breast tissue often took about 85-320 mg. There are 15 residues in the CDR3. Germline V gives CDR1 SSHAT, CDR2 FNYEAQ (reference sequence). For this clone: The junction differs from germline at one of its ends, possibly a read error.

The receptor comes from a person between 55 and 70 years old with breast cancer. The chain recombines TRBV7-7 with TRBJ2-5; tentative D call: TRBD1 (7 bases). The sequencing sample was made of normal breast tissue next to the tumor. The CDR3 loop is CASSNQGGRGETQYF. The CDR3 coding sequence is TGTGCTAGCAGCAACCAGGGGGGCAGGGGAGAGACCCAGTACTTC. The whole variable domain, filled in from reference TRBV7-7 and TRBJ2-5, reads GAGVSQSPRYKVTKRGQDVTLRCDPISSHATLYWYQQALGQGPEFLTYFNYEAQPDKSGLPSDRFSAERPEGSISTLTIQRTEQRDSAMYRCASSNQGGRGETQYFGPGTRLLVL.